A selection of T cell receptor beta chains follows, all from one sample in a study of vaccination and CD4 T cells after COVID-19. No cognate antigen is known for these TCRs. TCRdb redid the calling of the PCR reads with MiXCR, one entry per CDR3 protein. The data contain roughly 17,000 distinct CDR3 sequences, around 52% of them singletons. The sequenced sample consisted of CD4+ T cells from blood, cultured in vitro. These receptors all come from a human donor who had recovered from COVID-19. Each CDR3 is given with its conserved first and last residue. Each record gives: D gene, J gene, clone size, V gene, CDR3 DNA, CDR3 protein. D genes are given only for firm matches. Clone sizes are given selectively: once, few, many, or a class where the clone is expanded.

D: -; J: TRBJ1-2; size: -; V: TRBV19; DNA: TGTGCCAGTAGTATAGATCTTAGGGGGAGACTCTATGGCTACACCTTC; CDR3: CASSIDLRGRLYGYTF
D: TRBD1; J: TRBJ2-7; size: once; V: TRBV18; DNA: TGTGCCAGCTCGGGGAACTCTATGGGACAGGGATCCTACGAGCAGTACTTC; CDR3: CASSGNSMGQGSYEQYF
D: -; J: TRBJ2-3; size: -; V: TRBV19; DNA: TGTGCCAGTAGTATCCGGGCGCCCACAGATACGCAGTATTTT; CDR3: CASSIRAPTDTQYF
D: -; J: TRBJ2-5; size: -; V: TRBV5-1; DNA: TGCGCCAGCAGCTTGGGGGGGACAAACCAAGAGACCCAGTACTTC; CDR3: CASSLGGTNQETQYF
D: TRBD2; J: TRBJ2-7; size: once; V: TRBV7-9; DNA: TGTGCCAGCAGCTTACAACTAGCGGGACTTCACGAGCAGTACTTC; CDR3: CASSLQLAGLHEQYF
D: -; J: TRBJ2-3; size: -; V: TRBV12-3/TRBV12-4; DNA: TGTGCCAGCAGGCTTAGTTGGTATAGGGTACCGACAGATACGCAGTATTTT; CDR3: CASRLSWYRVPTDTQYF
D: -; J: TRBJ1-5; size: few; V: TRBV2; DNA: TGTGCCAGCAGTGCGGACCCGCGGGGCAATCAGCCCCAGCATTTT; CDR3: CASSADPRGNQPQHF
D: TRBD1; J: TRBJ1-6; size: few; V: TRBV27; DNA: TGTGCCAGCAGCCGAACTGGACAGGAGGCAACCAATTCACCCCTCCACTTT; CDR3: CASSRTGQEATNSPLHF
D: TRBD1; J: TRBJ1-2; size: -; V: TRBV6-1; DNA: TGTGCCAGCAGTGAAGAGACAGGGGATAACTATGGCTACACCTTC; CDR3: CASSEETGDNYGYTF
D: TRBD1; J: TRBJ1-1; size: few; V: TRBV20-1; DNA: TGCAGTGCCACCGACAGGGTGGGCACTGAAGCTTTCTTT; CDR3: CSATDRVGTEAFF
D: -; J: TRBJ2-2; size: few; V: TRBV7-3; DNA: TGTGCCAGCAGCTTAATCGTCGGGCAGGGAACCGGGGAGCTGTTTTTT; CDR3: CASSLIVGQGTGELFF
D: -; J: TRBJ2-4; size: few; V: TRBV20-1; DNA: TGCAGTGCTAGAGTGGGGGCCAGAGTAGCCAAAAACATTCAGTACTTC; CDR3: CSARVGARVAKNIQYF
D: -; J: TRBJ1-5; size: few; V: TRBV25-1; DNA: TGTGCCAGCAGTGAAATTGCGAGGGAGACAGCTTATAGCAATCAGCCCCAGCATTTT; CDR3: CASSEIARETAYSNQPQHF
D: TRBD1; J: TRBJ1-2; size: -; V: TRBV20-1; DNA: TGCAGTGCTAGAGCCCCGACAGGGAGGGTTGGCTACACCTTC; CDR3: CSARAPTGRVGYTF
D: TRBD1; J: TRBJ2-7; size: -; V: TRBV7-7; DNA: TGTGCCAGCAGCAGGGGGACAGGGAAGAACGAGCAGTACTTC; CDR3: CASSRGTGKNEQYF
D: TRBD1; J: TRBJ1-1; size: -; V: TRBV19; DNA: TGTGCCACAGGGACAGGGCGAAACACTGAAGCTTTCTTT; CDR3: CATGTGRNTEAFF
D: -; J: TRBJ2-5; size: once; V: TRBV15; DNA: TGTGCCACCAGCAGAGTTAAGGCGGAACCCCAAGAGACCCAGTACTTC; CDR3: CATSRVKAEPQETQYF
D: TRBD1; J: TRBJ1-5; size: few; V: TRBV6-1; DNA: TGTGCCAGCAGTCGACGGACAGGGGGCCGATATAGCAATCAGCCCCAGCATTTT; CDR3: CASSRRTGGRYSNQPQHF
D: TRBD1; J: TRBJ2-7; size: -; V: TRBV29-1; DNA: TGCAGCGTTGCGGGACAGGGGGCGTACGAGCAGTACTTC; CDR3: CSVAGQGAYEQYF
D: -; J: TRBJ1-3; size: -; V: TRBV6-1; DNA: TGTGCCAGCAGTGAAGGAAAGGGAGTATATTTT; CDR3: CASSEGKGVYF
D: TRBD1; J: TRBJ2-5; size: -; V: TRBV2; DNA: TGTGCCAGCAGTGAAAGACAGGGGAGGGAGACCCAGTACTTC; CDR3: CASSERQGRETQYF
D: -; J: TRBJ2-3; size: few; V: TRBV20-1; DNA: TGCAGTGCTAGAATTAGCGGCACAGATACGCAGTATTTT; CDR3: CSARISGTDTQYF
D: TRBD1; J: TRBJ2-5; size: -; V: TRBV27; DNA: TGTGCCAGCAGTTCCAACAGGGGGCAAGAGACCCAGTACTTC; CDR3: CASSSNRGQETQYF
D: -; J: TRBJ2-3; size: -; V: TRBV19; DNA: TGTGCCAGTAGTAAGGGAGGAGCGAGCACAGATACGCAGTATTTT; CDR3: CASSKGGASTDTQYF
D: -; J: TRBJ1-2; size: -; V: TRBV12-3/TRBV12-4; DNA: TGTGCCAGCAGTCTCGCAGGGCACTATGGCTACACCTTC; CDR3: CASSLAGHYGYTF
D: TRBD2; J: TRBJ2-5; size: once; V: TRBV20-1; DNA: TGCAGTGCTCTTCCCCTTCTAGCGGGAGCCTCAGAGACCCAGTACTTC; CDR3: CSALPLLAGASETQYF
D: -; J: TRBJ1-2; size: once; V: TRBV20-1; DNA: TGCAGTGCCCCGCCCGGGACGGTGAACTATGGCTACACCTTC; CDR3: CSAPPGTVNYGYTF
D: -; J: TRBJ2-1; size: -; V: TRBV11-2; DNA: TGTGCCAGCAGCATCGGGAATTACAATGAGCAGTTCTTC; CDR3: CASSIGNYNEQFF
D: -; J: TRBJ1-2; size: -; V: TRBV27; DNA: TGTGCCAGCAGTTTAGTAGGGTCCTATGGCTACACCTTC; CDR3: CASSLVGSYGYTF
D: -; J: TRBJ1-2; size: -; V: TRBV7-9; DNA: TGTGCCAGCAGCCCCTCGAACAGGGATAACTATGGCTACACCTTC; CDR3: CASSPSNRDNYGYTF
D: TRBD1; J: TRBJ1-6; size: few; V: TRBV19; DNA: TGTGCCGCTGCGGGGACAGTTAATTCACCCCTCCACTTT; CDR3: CAAAGTVNSPLHF
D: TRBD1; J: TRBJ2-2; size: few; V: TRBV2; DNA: TGTGCCAGCAGTCCGGGACAGGGGGCCACCGGGGAGCTGTTTTTT; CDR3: CASSPGQGATGELFF
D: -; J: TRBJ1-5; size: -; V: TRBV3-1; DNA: TGTGCCAGCAGCCCTGTAGGGAGACAGCAGAATAGCAATCAGCCCCAGCATTTT; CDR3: CASSPVGRQQNSNQPQHF
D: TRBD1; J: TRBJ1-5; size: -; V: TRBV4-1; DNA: TGCGCCAGCAGCGTAGCTGGGACAGCAATCAGCAATCAGCCCCAGCATTTT; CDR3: CASSVAGTAISNQPQHF
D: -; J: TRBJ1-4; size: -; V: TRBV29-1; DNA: TGCAGCGTGGCCCGACAGAGTAATGAAAAACTGTTTTTT; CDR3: CSVARQSNEKLFF
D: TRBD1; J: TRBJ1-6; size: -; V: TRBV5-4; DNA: TGTGCCAGCAGCGTTGACAGGGATAATTCACCCCTCCACTTT; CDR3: CASSVDRDNSPLHF
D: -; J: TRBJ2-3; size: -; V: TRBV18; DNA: TGTGCCAGCTCACCACCGGGGCTCACAGATACGCAGTATTTT; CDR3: CASSPPGLTDTQYF